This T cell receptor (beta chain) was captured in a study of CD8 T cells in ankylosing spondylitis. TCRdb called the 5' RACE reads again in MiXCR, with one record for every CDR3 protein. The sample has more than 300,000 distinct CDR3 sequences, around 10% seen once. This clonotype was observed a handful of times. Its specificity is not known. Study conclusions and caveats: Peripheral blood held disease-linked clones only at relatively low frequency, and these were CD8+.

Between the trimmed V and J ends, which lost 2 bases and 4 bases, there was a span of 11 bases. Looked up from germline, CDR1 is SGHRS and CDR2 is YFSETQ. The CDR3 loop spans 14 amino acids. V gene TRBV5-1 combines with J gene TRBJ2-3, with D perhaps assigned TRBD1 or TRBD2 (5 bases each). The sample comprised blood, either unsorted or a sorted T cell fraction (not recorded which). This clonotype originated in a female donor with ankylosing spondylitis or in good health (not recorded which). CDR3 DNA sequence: TGCGCCAGCAGCTTCGGACGGGACCCAGATACGCAGTATTTT. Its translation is CASSFGRDPDTQYF.